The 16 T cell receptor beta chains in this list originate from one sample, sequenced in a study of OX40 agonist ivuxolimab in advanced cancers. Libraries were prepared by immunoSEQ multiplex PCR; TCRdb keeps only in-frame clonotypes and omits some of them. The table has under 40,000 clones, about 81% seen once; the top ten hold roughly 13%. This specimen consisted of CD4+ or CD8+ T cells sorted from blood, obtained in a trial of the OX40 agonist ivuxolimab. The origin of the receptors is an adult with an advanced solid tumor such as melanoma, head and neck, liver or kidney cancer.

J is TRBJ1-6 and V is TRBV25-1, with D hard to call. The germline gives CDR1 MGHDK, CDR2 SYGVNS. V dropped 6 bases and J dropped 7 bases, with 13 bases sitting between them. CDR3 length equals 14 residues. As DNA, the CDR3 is TGTGCCAGCAGCTCCGGGGTGGGGAATTCACCCCTCCACTTT. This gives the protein CASSSGVGNSPLHF.

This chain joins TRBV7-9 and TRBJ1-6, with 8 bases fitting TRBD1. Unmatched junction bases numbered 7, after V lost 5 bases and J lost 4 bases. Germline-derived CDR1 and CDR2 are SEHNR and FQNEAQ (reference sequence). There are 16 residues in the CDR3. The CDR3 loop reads CASSTITGGYNSPLHF. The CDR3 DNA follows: TGTGCCAGCAGCACGATTACAGGGGGTTATAATTCACCCCTCCACTTT. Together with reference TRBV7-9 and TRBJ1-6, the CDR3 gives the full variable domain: DTGVSQNPRHKITKRGQNVTFRCDPISEHNRLYWYRQTLGQGPEFLTYFQNEAQLEKSRLLSDRFSAERPKGSFSTLEIQRTEQGDSAMYLCASSTITGGYNSPLHFGNGTRLTVT.

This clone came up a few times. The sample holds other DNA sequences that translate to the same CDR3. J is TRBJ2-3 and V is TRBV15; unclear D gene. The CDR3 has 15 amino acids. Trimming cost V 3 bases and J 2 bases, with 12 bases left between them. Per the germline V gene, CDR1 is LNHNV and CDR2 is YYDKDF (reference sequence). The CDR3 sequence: CATSRDLGHTDTQYF. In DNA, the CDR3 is TGTGCCACCAGCAGGGACCTGGGCCACACAGATACGCAGTATTTT.

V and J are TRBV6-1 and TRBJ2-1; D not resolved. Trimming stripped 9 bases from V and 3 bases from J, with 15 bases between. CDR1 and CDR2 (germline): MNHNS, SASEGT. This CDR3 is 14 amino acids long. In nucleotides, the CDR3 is TGTGCCAGTTCGGGCGGCAACATCTACAATGAGCAGTTCTTC. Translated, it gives CASSGGNIYNEQFF.

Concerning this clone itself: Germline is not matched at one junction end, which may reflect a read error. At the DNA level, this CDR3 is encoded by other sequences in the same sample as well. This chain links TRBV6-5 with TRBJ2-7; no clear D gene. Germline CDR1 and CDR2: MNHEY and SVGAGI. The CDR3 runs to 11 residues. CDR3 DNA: TGTGCCAGCAGTCACTCCTACGAGCAGTACTTC. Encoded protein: CASSHSYEQYF.

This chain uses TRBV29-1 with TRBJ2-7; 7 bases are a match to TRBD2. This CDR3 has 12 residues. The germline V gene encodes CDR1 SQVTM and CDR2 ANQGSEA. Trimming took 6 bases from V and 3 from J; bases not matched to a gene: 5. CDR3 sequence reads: CSVGGNSYEQYF. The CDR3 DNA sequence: TGCAGCGTGGGAGGGAACAGCTACGAGCAGTACTTC.

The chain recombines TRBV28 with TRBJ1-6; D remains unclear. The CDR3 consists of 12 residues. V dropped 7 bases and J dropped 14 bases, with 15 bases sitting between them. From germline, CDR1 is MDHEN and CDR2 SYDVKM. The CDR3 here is CASITPGEALHF. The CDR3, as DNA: TGTGCCAGCATTACCCCGGGTGAGGCCCTCCACTTT. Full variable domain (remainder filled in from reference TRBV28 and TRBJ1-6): DVKVTQSSRYLVKRTGEKVFLECVQDMDHENMFWYRQDPGLGLRLIYFSYDVKMKEKGDIPEGYSVSREKKERFSLILESASTNQTSMYLCASITPGEALHFGNGTRLTVT.

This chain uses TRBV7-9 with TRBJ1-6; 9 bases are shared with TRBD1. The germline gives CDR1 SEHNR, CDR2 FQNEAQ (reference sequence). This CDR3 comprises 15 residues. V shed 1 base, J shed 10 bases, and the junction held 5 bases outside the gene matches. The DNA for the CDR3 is TGTGCCAGCAGCTTAGGAGGACAGGGGCGGTCACCCCTCCACTTT. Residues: CASSLGGQGRSPLHF.

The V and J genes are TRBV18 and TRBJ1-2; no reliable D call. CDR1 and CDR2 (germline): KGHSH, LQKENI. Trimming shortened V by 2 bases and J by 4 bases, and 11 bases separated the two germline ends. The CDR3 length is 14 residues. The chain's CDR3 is CASSPTAPPYGYTF. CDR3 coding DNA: TGTGCCAGCTCACCAACGGCACCTCCCTATGGCTACACCTTC.

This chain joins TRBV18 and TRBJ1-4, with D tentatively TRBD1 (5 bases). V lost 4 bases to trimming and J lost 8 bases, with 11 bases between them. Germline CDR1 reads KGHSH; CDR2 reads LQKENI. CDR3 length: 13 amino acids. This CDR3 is CASSHRLNEKLFF. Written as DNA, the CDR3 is TGTGCCAGCTCACACAGGTTAAACGAAAAACTGTTTTTT.

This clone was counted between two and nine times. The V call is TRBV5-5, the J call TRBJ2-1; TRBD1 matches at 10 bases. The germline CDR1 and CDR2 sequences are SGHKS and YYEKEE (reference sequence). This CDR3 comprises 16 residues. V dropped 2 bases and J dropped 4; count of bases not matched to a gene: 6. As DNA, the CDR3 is TGTGCCAGCAGCTTAGGGGGGACAGGGGCTTACAATGAGCAGTTCTTC. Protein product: CASSLGGTGAYNEQFF.

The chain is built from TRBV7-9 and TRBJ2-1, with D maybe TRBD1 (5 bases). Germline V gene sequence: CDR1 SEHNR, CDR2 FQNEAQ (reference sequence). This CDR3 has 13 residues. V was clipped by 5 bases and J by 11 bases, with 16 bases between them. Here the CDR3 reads CASSPEGVKKQFF. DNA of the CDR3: TGTGCCAGCAGCCCGGAAGGGGTAAAAAAGCAGTTCTTC.

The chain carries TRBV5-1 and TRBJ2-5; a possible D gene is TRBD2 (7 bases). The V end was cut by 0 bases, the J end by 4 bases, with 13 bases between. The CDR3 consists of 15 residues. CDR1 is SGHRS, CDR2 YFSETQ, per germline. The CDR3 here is CASSLVRGARETQYF. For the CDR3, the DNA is TGCGCCAGCAGCTTGGTTCGGGGGGCGAGAGAGACCCAGTACTTC.

DNA of the CDR3: TGTGCCAGCAGCTTAGGGACGGACGATAATTCACCCCTCCACTTT. As protein: CASSLGTDDNSPLHF. V is TRBV7-6 and J is TRBJ1-6; no firm D call. CDR3 length: 15 residues. CDR1 SGHVS and CDR2 FNYEAQ come from the germline V gene. V lost 1 base and J 5 bases, leaving 9 bases between the germline ends.

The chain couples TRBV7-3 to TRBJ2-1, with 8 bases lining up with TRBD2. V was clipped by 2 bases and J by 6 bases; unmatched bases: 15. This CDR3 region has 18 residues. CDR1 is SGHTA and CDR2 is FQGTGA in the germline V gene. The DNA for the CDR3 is TGTGCCAGCAGCTTATGGGCCAGCGGGAGTCCCCCTGTCAATGAGCAGTTCTTC. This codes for CASSLWASGSPPVNEQFF.

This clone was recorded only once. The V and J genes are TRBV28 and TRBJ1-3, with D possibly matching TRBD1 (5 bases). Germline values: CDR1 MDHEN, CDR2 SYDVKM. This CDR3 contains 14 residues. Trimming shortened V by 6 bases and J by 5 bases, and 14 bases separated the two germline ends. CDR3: CASSRVGERNTIYF. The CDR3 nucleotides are TGTGCCAGCAGCCGGGTGGGGGAGAGAAACACCATATATTTT.